This T cell receptor (beta chain) emerged from a study of monozygotic twins with inflammatory bowel disease (dated by TCRdb to between 2018 and 2021). About the study as a whole: A total of approximately 28 monozygotic twin pairs were included in the full study, comprising nine German pairs (four IBD-concordant, five IBD-discordant) and 19 IBD-discordant Danish pairs. Disease-associated traits were sought mainly through comparisons between IBD patients and their genetically identical healthy co-twins within discordant pairs. Each individual had, on average, about 151 000 unique TCRalpha sequences and 181 000 unique TCRbeta sequences available for analysis. The full study reports these points: No single strong signal or clonotype linked to IBD turned up in the results, so the idea that one exists was not supported. Compared with healthy twins, IBD patients had fewer clonotypes in common with other individuals, a difference most pronounced in patients showing signs of disease activity. A decrease in TCRbeta repertoire diversity, as measured by inverse Simpson index, was observed in IBD patients compared with their healthy co-twins. Repertoire similarity did not differ between concordant and discordant twins, which could be due to limited statistical power. Because patients received different immunosuppressive treatments, the repertoires may have picked up extra background noise and variability between individuals. The analysis was unable to tell apart different T cell subtypes.

From each donor, an approximately 2.4 ml peripheral blood sample was collected into PAXgene tubes and kept at -80 degrees C. Without T cell sorting, total RNA was isolated from whole blood using the PAXgene blood miRNA kit on an automated QIAcube. Peripheral blood from monozygotic twin pairs, either concordant or discordant for inflammatory bowel disease, underwent deep TCRalpha and TCRbeta repertoire profiling that used unique molecular barcoding. For every twin pair, smoking habits were documented, and each individual was categorised as a current, former or never smoker. The CDR3, cysteine through phenylalanine, is 11 amino acids long. No coding sequence is recorded. CDR1 and CDR2 are drawn from the germline V gene (reference sequence): DFQATT, SNEGSKA. The library came from 5' RACE. Preparation of each TCR library used around 3.5 ug of total RNA. For each sample, cDNA was synthesized in eight separate reactions using SMARTScribe reverse transcriptase. Unique molecular identifiers containing a 6-nucleotide sample barcode were introduced through template switching during cDNA synthesis. TCRalpha and TCRbeta cDNA was amplified by two nested PCRs of 16 and 9 cycles, with bead purification after each PCR. Before amplification, the cDNA was both treated with uracil DNA-glycosylase and purified with the QIAquick PCR purification kit. In the second PCR, Illumina TruSeq-compatible adapters and sample-specific barcodes were added. TapeStation and Qubit were used to check library quality and concentration, and 5 to 6 ng of each library went into the pool. Pooled libraries were sequenced on an Illumina HiSeq2500 single-index Rapid Run with 2 x 100 bp reads and custom sequencing primers. The original methods were these. UMI-based consensus assembly with MiGEC version 1.2.6 was used to correct PCR and sequencing errors. V(D)J alignment, clonotype assembly and CDR3 extraction were performed with MiXCR version 2.1.1. Gene usage, clonotype sharing and MAIT/NKT TCR abundance were normalised by analysing the top 1000, 10 000 and 20 000 clonotypes per sample. Diversity was computed as the inverse Simpson index with the vegan R package after downsampling to 27 000 UMIs. Paired Mann-Whitney U tests were applied to discordant twin pairs, with Benjamini-Hochberg correction for multiple testing. Each entry corresponds to one CDR3 protein sequence from reads that TCRdb reprocessed, and DNA is not given. The V and J calls and clone size come from TCRdb's table, not from the authors' own analysis. This sample's clone table shows around 190,000 distinct CDR3 sequences. The ten largest clones capture less than 2% of the sample.

Turning to this clonotype: Its antigen is unknown.

Sequenced: blood. The rearranged segments are TRBV20-1 and TRBJ2-5; TCRdb outputs TRBD1, but without DNA this stays unchecked. The sequence came from a human donor with ulcerative colitis or Crohn's disease, or a healthy co-twin of an affected twin (not recorded which). CDR3 loop: CSALGGAAQYF.